This T cell receptor (beta chain) is drawn from a study of T-cell reconstitution after alpha-beta-depleted transplantation in children. Unique molecular identifiers featured in how the TCRbeta library was prepared. TCRdb reanalysed the PCR reads using MiXCR and keeps one entry per CDR3 protein. Here the sample spans approximately 420,000 distinct CDR3 sequences, approximately 10% being singletons. This clonotype has just a few counts. Germline CDR1 is SGHTA and CDR2 is FQGNSA. V gave up 4 bases and J gave up 4 bases; unmatched junction bases: 5. The CDR3 contains 15 residues. The chain couples TRBV7-2 to TRBJ2-5; 11 positions match TRBD2. The receptor's source is a human donor who donated a stem cell graft to a child with acute myeloid leukemia. Sample: PBMCs from the stem cell graft donor, taken from the stem cell graft. CDR3 residues: CASSSSGGWGETQYF. Here the CDR3 DNA reads TGTGCCAGCAGCTCTAGCGGGGGGTGGGGAGAGACCCAGTACTTC.